This T cell receptor beta chain appears in the sequencing data of a study of post-analysis software for immune sequencing data. Study outcomes and limitations: When the samples were clustered directly with F measure, those that had been prepared in the same batch showed strong co-clustering. There were a few TRBV segments more frequent in patients than controls, and TRBV5-6, TRBV5-1 and TRBV20-1 were among them.

The V gene lost 5 bases and the J gene lost 8 bases, with 9 bases spanning the gap. The CDR3 loop spans 11 amino acids. Germline values: CDR1 MNHEY, CDR2 SVGAGI. Unique molecular identifiers tagged the TCR beta cDNA libraries. TCRdb recomputed calls from the PCR reads with MiXCR, one row per CDR3 protein. Here the sample spans about 540,000 distinct CDR3 sequences, 30% to 40% being singletons. Turning to this clonotype: Its antigen is not identified.

V gene TRBV6-5 combines with J gene TRBJ1-2; D might be TRBD1 (6 bases). This clonotype originated in a girl aged 2-17 years with multiple sclerosis. Sequenced material: blood. In DNA form, the CDR3 reads TGTGCCAGCAGTGACAGGATCGGCTACACCTTC. This gives the protein CASSDRIGYTF.